The 21 T cell receptor beta chains below were found in one sample sequenced in a study of blood T cell repertoires in COVID-19. The table came from immunoSEQ multiplex PCR; TCRdb's copy has only in-frame clones and leaves some out. The data show 250,000 to 350,000 clones, under 90% seen once. Source material: peripheral blood. The receptors stem from a woman aged 35 to 49 who had recovered from COVID-19.

The chain links TRBV19 to TRBJ2-3; 12 nucleotides line up with TRBD2. CDR1 is LNHDA and CDR2 is SQIVND in the germline V gene (reference sequence). V was clipped by 0 bases and J by 6 bases; unmatched bases: 10. The CDR3 sequence is 18 residues long. CDR3 sequence: CASSIDLPLAGGRDTQYF. Written as DNA, the CDR3 is TGTGCCAGTAGTATAGATCTCCCTCTAGCGGGAGGGCGGGATACGCAGTATTTT.

V usage is TRBV5-1 and J usage is TRBJ2-2; 8 nucleotides line up with TRBD2. CDR3 length equals 15 residues. CDR1 and CDR2 from the germline V gene are SGHRS and YFSETQ. V shed 0 bases, J shed 5 bases, and the junction held 3 bases outside the gene matches. The CDR3 nucleotides are TGCGCCAGCAGCTTGGTGCCGGGGGGGACCGGGGAGCTGTTTTTT. This translates into CASSLVPGGTGELFF.

The table lists this clone with a count of one. The V and J genes are TRBV7-6 and TRBJ2-1; 10 nucleotides agree with TRBD2. Germline CDR1 is SGHVS and CDR2 is FNYEAQ. The trim removed 5 bases at V and 3 bases at J, leaving 4 bases unmatched. CDR3 length: 15 amino acids. The CDR3 spells CASSPRTSGYNEQFF. The CDR3 DNA is TGTGCCAGCAGCCCTCGGACTAGCGGCTACAATGAGCAGTTCTTC.

The rearrangement joins TRBV5-1 to TRBJ2-7; D is unresolved. The CDR3 sequence is 12 residues long. From germline, CDR1 is SGHRS and CDR2 YFSETQ. The V and J ends lost 0 bases and 7 bases respectively, with 8 bases between them. The CDR3, as DNA: TGCGCCAGCAGCTTGGACGCTCGGGAGCAGTACTTC. Translating it yields CASSLDAREQYF. Drawing the rest from reference TRBV5-1 and TRBJ2-7, the complete variable domain is KAGVTQTPRYLIKTRGQQVTLSCSPISGHRSVSWYQQTPGQGLQFLFEYFSETQRNKGNFPGRFSGRQFSNSRSEMNVSTLELGDSALYLCASSLDAREQYFGPGTRLTVT.

The chain links TRBV25-1 to TRBJ1-2; D remains ambiguous. The germline CDR1 and CDR2 sequences are MGHDK and SYGVNS. V lost 3 bases and J lost 7, with 15 bases in between. The CDR3 has 14 amino acids. DNA of the CDR3: TGTGCCAGCAGTGACAGGCATACCCCTGGTGGCTACACCTTC. Encoded protein: CASSDRHTPGGYTF.

This sequence joins TRBV14 and TRBJ2-5, with no clear D. Germline CDR1 SGHDN, CDR2 FVKESK. The CDR3 covers 16 residues. The ends were cut back, 0 bases at V and 2 bases at J, with 13 bases in the middle. The CDR3 loop reads CASSQETVGPQETQYF. In nucleotides, the CDR3 is TGTGCCAGCAGCCAAGAAACAGTTGGGCCACAAGAGACCCAGTACTTC.

The CDR3 loop is CASSTGSGNTIYF. CDR3 nucleotides: TGTGCCAGCTCAACAGGGTCCGGAAACACCATATATTTT. The chain links TRBV18 to TRBJ1-3, with TRBD1 as a possible D gene (6 bases). The ends were cut back, 5 bases at V and 4 bases at J, with 9 bases in the middle. CDR3 length equals 13 residues. CDR1 and CDR2 from the germline V gene are KGHSH and LQKENI.

V is TRBV18 and J is TRBJ1-1, with 9 bases identical to TRBD1. From germline, CDR1 is KGHSH and CDR2 LQKENI. This CDR3 is 17 amino acids long. The ends lost 3 bases at V and 2 bases at J; junction bases unmatched: 10. CDR3 region: CASSPRDRAGGNTEAFF. The CDR3 DNA follows: TGTGCCAGCTCACCCCGGGACAGGGCGGGGGGTAACACTGAAGCTTTCTTT.

The J gene is TRBJ2-1, the V gene TRBV5-1, with TRBD1 identical over 7 bases. Trimming removed 3 bases from V and 4 bases from J; junction bases left unmatched: 10. Germline values: CDR1 SGHRS, CDR2 YFSETQ. CDR3 size: 16 residues. CDR3 bases: TGCGCCAGCAGCTCCCCCGGGACAGCAAAATACAATGAGCAGTTCTTC. Translated: CASSSPGTAKYNEQFF.

This clone was counted only a few times. V gene TRBV9 combines with J gene TRBJ1-2, with 7 bases aligning to TRBD1. The CDR3 contains 13 residues. V gave up 3 bases and J gave up 4 bases; unmatched junction bases: 3. Germline V lookup: CDR1 SGDLS, CDR2 YYNGEE. The CDR3: CASSAGQTYGYTF. Written as DNA, the CDR3 is TGTGCCAGCAGCGCGGGACAGACCTATGGCTACACCTTC.

This clone was found once. The V and J genes are TRBV12-3 or TRBV12-4 and TRBJ2-7, with D possibly matching TRBD1 (6 bases). Deletions cut 3 bases from V and 3 bases from J, with 9 bases between. CDR3 length: 13 amino acids. CDR3 sequence reads: CASSLTGIYEQYF. The CDR3 DNA is TGTGCCAGCAGTTTGACAGGCATCTACGAGCAGTACTTC.

CDR3 nucleotide sequence: TGTGCCACCAGCAGAGTTTCTAGCGGTGCCGCGAACACCGGGGAGCTGTTTTTT. It translates to CATSRVSSGAANTGELFF. V and J are TRBV15 and TRBJ2-2, with 7 bases lining up with TRBD2. CDR1 is LNHNV, CDR2 YYDKDF, per germline (reference sequence). There are 18 residues in the CDR3. J gave up 0 bases and V 1 base, and 8 bases lay outside the gene matches.

The DNA for the CDR3 is TGCGCCAGCAGCTTGGCTAGCGGCCCCTACAATGAGCAGTTCTTC. It yields the protein CASSLASGPYNEQFF. The chain combines TRBV5-1 with TRBJ2-1; 7 nucleotides align to TRBD2. V lost 0 bases to trimming and J lost 2 bases; unmatched junction nucleotides: 2. This CDR3 has 15 amino acids. Germline V gives CDR1 SGHRS, CDR2 YFSETQ.

The chain uses TRBV2 and TRBJ1-4; a possible D gene is TRBD1 (6 bases). Deletions cut 2 bases from V and 7 bases from J, with 8 bases between. The germline CDR1 and CDR2 sequences are SNHLY and FYNNEI. The CDR3 has 13 residues. CDR3 protein: CASSEYRVEKLFF. DNA for the CDR3: TGTGCCAGCAGTGAATACAGGGTTGAAAAACTGTTTTTT.

The genes are TRBV2 and TRBJ2-1; 12 nucleotides align to TRBD2. V shed 6 bases and J 2 bases; nucleotides not matched to a gene: 5. This CDR3 is 16 amino acids long. Germline CDR1 is SNHLY and CDR2 is FYNNEI. CDR3 in amino acids: CASSVTSGGTYNEQFF. The CDR3, as DNA: TGTGCCAGCAGCGTGACTAGCGGGGGCACCTACAATGAGCAGTTCTTC.

J is TRBJ2-3 and V is TRBV5-1, with 10 bases fitting TRBD2. J lost 2 bases, V lost 4 bases, and 7 bases had no gene match. Looked up from germline, CDR1 is SGHRS and CDR2 is YFSETQ. The CDR3 is 16 residues long. CDR3 DNA: TGCGCCAGCAGCCCTCTAGCGGGAGCCTTCACAGATACGCAGTATTTT. This encodes CASSPLAGAFTDTQYF.

This chain connects TRBV5-6 to TRBJ2-5, with 10 bases matching TRBD2. CDR3 length equals 15 residues. Germline assignment: CDR1 SGHDT and CDR2 YYEEEE. The V and J ends lost 6 bases and 1 base, in that order; junction bases with no gene match: 6. The CDR3, as DNA: TGTGCCAGCATGGAAGCGGGAGGGCCCCAAGAGACCCAGTACTTC. It specifies CASMEAGGPQETQYF.

This rearrangement joins TRBV9 to TRBJ2-7; 8 bases fit TRBD1. The CDR3 runs 15 residues. After removal of 0 bases from V and 2 bases from J, the junction contained 4 bases not matched to a gene. Germline V CDR1 and CDR2: SGDLS, YYNGEE. The CDR3, as DNA: TGTGCCAGCAGCGTAGGGGGGACAGGTCCCTACGAGCAGTACTTC. Encoded protein: CASSVGGTGPYEQYF. The whole variable domain, remainder taken from reference TRBV9 and TRBJ2-7, is DSGVTQTPKHLITATGQRVTLRCSPRSGDLSVYWYQQSLDQGLQFLIQYYNGEERAKGNILERFSAQQFPDLHSELNLSSLELGDSALYFCASSVGGTGPYEQYFGPGTRLTVT.

This sequence joins TRBV3-1 (or the pseudogene TRBV3-2) and TRBJ2-5; TRBD1 matches at 11 bases. CDR3 length: 17 residues. V lost 7 bases and J lost 1; bases outside the gene matches: 11. Germline V gene sequence: CDR1 LGHDT, CDR2 YNNKEL (reference sequence). Written as DNA, the CDR3 is TGTGCCAGCACCTCCGACCGGACAGGGGGCTTCCAAGAGACCCAGTACTTC. Protein sequence: CASTSDRTGGFQETQYF.

The gene calls are TRBV27 and TRBJ1-2; D may be TRBD1 (6 bases). Per the germline V gene, CDR1 is MNHEY and CDR2 is SMNVEV (reference sequence). CDR3 length equals 12 residues. The germline V and J ends were trimmed by 5 bases and 5 bases, with 9 bases remaining between them. The CDR3 DNA reads TGTGCCAGCAGTGCCCAGGGGTATGGCTACACCTTC. Protein product: CASSAQGYGYTF.

The V call is TRBV30, the J call TRBJ2-5; 8 positions agree with TRBD2. From germline, CDR1 is GTSNPN and CDR2 SVGIG (reference sequence). The CDR3 is 15 amino acids. The J segment lost 5 bases and the V segment lost 0 bases, leaving 8 bases of the junction unmatched. The CDR3 loop reads CAWSVPSGSSETQYF. In nucleotides, the CDR3 is TGTGCCTGGAGTGTACCCAGCGGGAGTTCGGAGACCCAGTACTTC.